This T cell receptor (beta chain) was found in a study of T cell changes during pregnancy in multiple sclerosis. Using immunoSEQ multiplex PCR, the repertoire was profiled, and TCRdb retains in-frame clones only, with some absent. This table has roughly 80,000 clones, 93% appearing once. CDR1 SGHNT and CDR2 YYREEE come from the germline V gene (reference sequence). V dropped 3 bases and J dropped 5; count of bases not matched to a gene: 7. The CDR3 runs 15 residues. The sample here was peripheral blood, taken in the second trimester of pregnancy. The chain recombines TRBV5-4 with TRBJ1-4, with 7 positions matching TRBD1. The TCR originated in a female donor with multiple sclerosis, enrolled in a pregnancy study. CDR3 DNA sequence: TGTGCCAGCAGCTGGGGGACAGAACAAAATGAAAAACTGTTTTTT. Its protein product is CASSWGTEQNEKLFF.